Listed below are T cell receptor beta chains from one sample, sequenced in a study of OX40 agonist ivuxolimab in advanced cancers. Clones were read by immunoSEQ multiplex PCR, and TCRdb kept only the in-frame ones, dropping some. Found here are around 86,000 clones, approximately 91% of them singletons; the top ten hold 0.3% to 0.45%. Specimen: CD4+ or CD8+ T cells sorted from blood, collected in a trial of the OX40 agonist ivuxolimab. Every receptor here comes from an adult with an advanced solid tumor such as melanoma, head and neck, liver or kidney cancer. The conserved cysteine and the conserved F or W are not part of the CDR3 here. A D gene is named only where the DNA matches it firmly.

V: TRBV18; D: -; CDR3: ASSLGTDPLLYEQY
V: TRBV14; D: TRBD1; CDR3: ASSPGQDYGYT
V: TRBV7-9; D: -; CDR3: ASSLQGRVSPGQF
V: TRBV11-3; D: -; CDR3: ASSFGRVSGELF
V: TRBV19; D: TRBD2; CDR3: ASKGTGAGFAYNEQF
V: TRBV4-1; D: TRBD2; CDR3: ASSQRHDTSAGETQY
V: TRBV19; D: -; CDR3: ASRAIGQSNTEAF
V: TRBV5-1; D: -; CDR3: ASSLANSGNTIY
V: TRBV5-1; D: TRBD2; CDR3: ASSSTSGSTFWF
V: TRBV14; D: TRBD2; CDR3: ASSQDPRSSGRLYNEQF
V: TRBV4-1; D: TRBD2; CDR3: ASSQEGSGRADTGELF
V: TRBV10-3; D: -; CDR3: AISENRVWESPLH
V: TRBV10-3; D: -; CDR3: AISEEGYEQF
V: TRBV11-3; D: TRBD1; CDR3: ASSPTGGETQY
V: TRBV10-1; D: TRBD2; CDR3: ASSPGTSGNYEQY
V: TRBV5-4; D: TRBD1; CDR3: ASSPGQGSYEQY
V: TRBV7-9; D: TRBD1; CDR3: ASSLAVLTGANTGELF
V: TRBV7-2; D: TRBD1; CDR3: ASSLQPLTGNQETQY
V: TRBV7-2; D: -; CDR3: ASSSSGHSTEAF
V: TRBV7-6; D: TRBD2; CDR3: ASRGTSGFPDTQY
V: TRBV5-1; D: TRBD1; CDR3: ASSFGTGQGSRT
V: TRBV19; D: -; CDR3: ASSAQDQPQH
V: TRBV10-3; D: -; CDR3: AINDNYGYT
V: TRBV18; D: -; CDR3: ASSPLGGKETQY
V: TRBV19; D: TRBD2; CDR3: ASSTRTSGSSEQY
V: TRBV6-4; D: -; CDR3: ASSEVQGQPQH
V: TRBV27; D: TRBD2; CDR3: ASSAGLAGTDTQY
V: TRBV5-1; D: TRBD2; CDR3: ASSLDSAGGSYNEQF
V: TRBV7-9; D: -; CDR3: ASSWEEGEQY
V: TRBV10-3; D: -; CDR3: AISDLGNTEAF
V: TRBV7-8; D: -; CDR3: ASSRLPLTPYEQY
V: TRBV18; D: TRBD1; CDR3: ASSPNRGQETQY
V: TRBV7-9; D: -; CDR3: ASSSMTRGVETQY
V: TRBV6-5; D: -; CDR3: ASRPEGGDYEQY
V: TRBV5-1; D: -; CDR3: ASSRRRPAEAF
V: TRBV7-2; D: TRBD1; CDR3: ASSSQGFNEQF
V: TRBV5-4; D: -; CDR3: ASSLENEQF
V: TRBV5-1; D: TRBD1; CDR3: ASSTDRGSADTQY
V: TRBV4-3; D: TRBD2; CDR3: ASSQDLIAGTGNEQF
V: TRBV27; D: -; CDR3: ASSLRLKGNEQF
V: TRBV5-6; D: -; CDR3: ASSRETDGNNQPQH
V: TRBV5-6; D: -; CDR3: ASSLGQNSNQPQH
V: TRBV5-4; D: -; CDR3: ASSLGLGQRNTEAF
V: TRBV5-4; D: TRBD2; CDR3: ASSSGLAGGSSYNEQF
V: TRBV19; D: TRBD2; CDR3: ASSIVSLAGGYNEQF
V: TRBV14; D: -; CDR3: ASSQVSEQY
V: TRBV5-1; D: -; CDR3: ASSFTGETEAF
V: TRBV7-8; D: TRBD2; CDR3: ASSFLSGSVLETQY
V: TRBV7-2; D: -; CDR3: ASSLGPTGELF
V: TRBV6-6; D: -; CDR3: ASTKRVMGNTEAF